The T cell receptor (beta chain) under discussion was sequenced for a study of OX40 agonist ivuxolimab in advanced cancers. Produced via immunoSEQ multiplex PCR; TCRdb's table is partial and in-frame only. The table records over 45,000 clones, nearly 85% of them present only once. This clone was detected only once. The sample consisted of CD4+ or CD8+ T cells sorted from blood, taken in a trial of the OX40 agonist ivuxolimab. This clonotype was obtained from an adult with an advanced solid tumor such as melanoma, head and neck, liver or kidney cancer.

CDR3 nucleotide sequence: TGTGCCAGCAGCCCCGGGCCGGTGGGAGGAAACTATGGCTACACCTTC. It yields the protein CASSPGPVGGNYGYTF. The V and J genes are TRBV9 and TRBJ1-2; D uncertain. The V end lost 4 bases, the J end lost 2 bases, and 18 bases lay between the germline ends. The CDR3 consists of 16 residues. Looked up from germline, CDR1 is SGDLS and CDR2 is YYNGEE.